This TCR beta chain was sequenced in a study of T cells after yellow fever vaccination (dated by TCRdb to between 2018 and 2020). In the study overall: The SMART-Seq v4 Ultra Low Input RNA kit was used to prepare libraries from fractions with low cell numbers. To follow T-cell clones before and after primary and booster YFV17D yellow fever vaccination, bulk TCR alpha and beta repertoires were sequenced over time. Blood was collected at multiple timepoints before and after primary and secondary immunization, and bulk PBMC replicates and cell subsets were isolated. Two healthy male donors, one aged 18 to 30 and one aged 30 to 40 years, made up the cohort.

The treatment or condition label on this specimen signifies: live attenuated yellow fever vaccine strain. Two biological replicates of bulk PBMCs were collected at each blood-draw timepoint. PBMCs were isolated from peripheral blood using a standard Ficoll-Paque protocol. RNA was extracted with TriZol from bulk PBMCs, CD4 and CD8 fractions, and dextramer-positive and dextramer-negative fractions. Deletion took 6 bases off V and 0 bases off J, with a span of 11 bases between the germline ends. The CDR3 starts with the cysteine, ends with the phenylalanine, and has 14 residues. CDR3 DNA is the only sequence kept; it has 42 bases, read in frame from the first base. Broad study findings and their caveats: Most clones expanded after primary vaccination were re-detected after the booster (almost 97% of CD4 and roughly 87% of CD8), suggesting broad memory maintenance. The secondary T-cell response was found to be weaker but faster than the primary response, with a peak reached on day 5 rather than on day 15. FACS-sorted repertoires could contain abundant contaminating clonotypes from the bulk population, so computational filtering was required. Because the study included only a couple of donors, the extent to which the findings can be generalized is limited. A small share of clonotypes was detected in both CD4 and CD8 compartments, with the overlap likely arising from convergent recombination.

Note on this clonotype: Its antigen remains undetermined. Qualities for individual bases were not recorded, and no much larger clone is one base off.

Synthesis of TCR cDNA relied on 5'RACE template switching, a step that introduced a universal primer site along with unique molecular identifiers. cDNA synthesis was primed from both the TCR alpha and TCR beta constant segments. Libraries were amplified in two PCR steps, with sample barcodes and sequencing adapters added in the second step. Libraries were sequenced on Illumina HiSeq 2500 (2x100 bp) or NovaSeq (2x150 bp). The source study handled its data this way. MIGEC was used to demultiplex reads and collapse the reads into UMI consensus sequences, and MiXCR was used for V(D)J alignment. Using edgeR on replicate PBMC samples, clonotypes were called vaccine-responding if FDR was below 0.01 and the log2 fold change was above 5 up to day 15. Bulk clonotypes were assigned CD4 or CD8 identity according to which sequenced CD4 or CD8 repertoire held them at higher abundance. Using fastp at Q25 and MiXCR, TCRdb reprocessed the public reads and kept productive beta chains. Duplicate CDR3 protein sequences are folded into a single record with the most common DNA and genes. TCRdb assigned the V and J calls; the authors' analysis was not used. In this sample the table shows 450,000 to 650,000 distinct CDR3 sequences, roughly 14% of which occur a single time. The ten biggest clones cover 11% to 15% of the sample.

Sequenced material: PBMCs, taken on the day of the yellow fever booster vaccination. The source of this sequence is a young man who received the YFV17D yellow fever vaccine. Here the chain combines TRBV12-3 or TRBV12-4 and TRBJ1-1, with the D gene too uncertain to name. The CDR3 corresponds to CASREYEMNTEAFF. The nucleotide sequence reads TGTGCCAGCAGGGAGTACGAAATGAACACTGAAGCTTTCTTT.